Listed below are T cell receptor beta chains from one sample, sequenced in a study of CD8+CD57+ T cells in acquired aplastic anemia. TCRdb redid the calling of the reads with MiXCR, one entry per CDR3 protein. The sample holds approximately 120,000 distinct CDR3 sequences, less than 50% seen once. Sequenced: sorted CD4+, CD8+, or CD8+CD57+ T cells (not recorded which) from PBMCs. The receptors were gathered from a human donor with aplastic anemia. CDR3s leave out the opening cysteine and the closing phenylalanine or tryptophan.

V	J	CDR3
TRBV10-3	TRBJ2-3	AISVERGTDTQY
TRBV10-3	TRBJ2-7	AISHNDEQY
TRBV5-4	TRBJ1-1	ASSLVGRGNTEAF
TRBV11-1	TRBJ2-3	ASSFSAPRDFGWRGAQY
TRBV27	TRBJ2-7	ASRGDRLSGEQY
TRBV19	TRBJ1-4	ASRGIRRGLTNEKLF
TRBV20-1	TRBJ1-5	SAPGQGNQPQH
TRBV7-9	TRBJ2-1	ASSSSIDNEQF
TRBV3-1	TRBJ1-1	ASSQDRGEAF
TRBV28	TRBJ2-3	ASSLGLAGGLADTQY
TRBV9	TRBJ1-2	ASRGQVVT
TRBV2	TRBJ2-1	ASSLLGDYNEQF
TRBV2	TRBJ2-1	ASRPTSGGGYEQF
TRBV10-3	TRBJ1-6	AISPLQGDESPLH
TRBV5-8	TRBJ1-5	ASTLGQGNQPQH
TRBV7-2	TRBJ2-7	ASSLDSVSSYEQY
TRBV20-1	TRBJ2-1	SMSAIAGNEQF
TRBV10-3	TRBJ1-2	ASIEQTYGYT
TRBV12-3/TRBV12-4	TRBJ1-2	ASSLRGSYGYT
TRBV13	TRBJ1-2	ASSQERDGTSYGYT
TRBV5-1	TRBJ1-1	ASSPVPNTEAF
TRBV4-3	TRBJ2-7	ASSQDRQGMDEQY
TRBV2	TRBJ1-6	ASSERGASLSPLH
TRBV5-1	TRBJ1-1	ASSPGFTEAF
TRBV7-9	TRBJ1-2	ASGFKTQGGYT
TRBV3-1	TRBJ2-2	ASSYQGRTGELF
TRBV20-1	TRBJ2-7	SAPGLIGEQY
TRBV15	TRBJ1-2	ATSRDRQGAKNYGYT
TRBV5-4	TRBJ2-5	ASSLALAGGQETQY
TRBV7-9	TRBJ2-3	ASSLLSTDTQY
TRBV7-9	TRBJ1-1	ASSLEGQGSAEAF
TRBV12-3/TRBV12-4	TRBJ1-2	ASSSRRGSRGGYT
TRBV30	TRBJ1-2	AWNGGRRDYT
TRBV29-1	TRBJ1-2	SIPPQGSNANYGYT
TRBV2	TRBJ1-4	ASSEMKGALF
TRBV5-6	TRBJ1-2	ASSPPGRNGYT
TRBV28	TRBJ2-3	ASIPSGTDTQY
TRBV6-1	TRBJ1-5	ASTLRDSNQPQH
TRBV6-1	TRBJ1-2	ASSDTGLGYT
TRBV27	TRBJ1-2	ASSRDRGEYT
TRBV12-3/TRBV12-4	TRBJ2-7	ASSTGSYEQY
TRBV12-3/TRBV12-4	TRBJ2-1	ASSTWNRDSINEQF
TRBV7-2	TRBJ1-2	ASSLGRFGYT
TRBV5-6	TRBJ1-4	ASSSTRGGEKLF
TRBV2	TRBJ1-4	ASSLRRKNEKLF
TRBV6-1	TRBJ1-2	ASSEVSDRRIGGYT